This T cell receptor beta chain emerged from a study of T-cell reconstitution after alpha-beta-depleted transplantation in children. Points from the study as a whole: Newly generated T cells supplied most T-cell counts and diversity one year post-transplant.

Molecular barcoding with unique molecular identifiers was used for the TCRbeta library. From the PCR reads, TCRdb called clonotypes with MiXCR, one entry per CDR3 protein. This sample has almost 250,000 distinct CDR3 sequences, with roughly 24% found just once. This clonotype was seen ten or more times. The target antigen is unknown. Sequencing was performed on PBMCs, taken before TCRalphabeta/CD19-depleted stem cell transplant. The clonotype was recovered from a girl aged 2 to 10 with Fanconi anemia, due to receive a stem cell transplant.

The chain's CDR3 is CASSLHRPWETQYF. CDR3 sequence (DNA): TGTGCCAGCAGCTTACATCGGCCTTGGGAGACCCAGTACTTC. V gene TRBV7-9 combines with J gene TRBJ2-5; no firm D call. V lost 2 bases, J lost 5 bases, and 12 bases lay in between. The CDR3 extends over 14 amino acids. Germline V lookup: CDR1 SEHNR, CDR2 FQNEAQ (reference sequence).